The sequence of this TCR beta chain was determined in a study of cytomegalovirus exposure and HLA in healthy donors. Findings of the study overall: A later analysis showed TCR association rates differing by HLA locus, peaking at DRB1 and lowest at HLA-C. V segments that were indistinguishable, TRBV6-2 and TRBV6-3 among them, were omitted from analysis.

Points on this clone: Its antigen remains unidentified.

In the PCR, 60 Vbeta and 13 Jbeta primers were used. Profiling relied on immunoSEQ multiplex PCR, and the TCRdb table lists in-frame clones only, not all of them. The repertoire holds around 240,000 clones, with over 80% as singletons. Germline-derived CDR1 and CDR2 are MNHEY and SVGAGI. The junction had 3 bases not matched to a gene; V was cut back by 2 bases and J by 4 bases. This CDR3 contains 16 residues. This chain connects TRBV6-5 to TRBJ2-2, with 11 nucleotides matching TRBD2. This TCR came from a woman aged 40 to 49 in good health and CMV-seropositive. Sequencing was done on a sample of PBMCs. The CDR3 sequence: CASSYRTSGSTGELFF. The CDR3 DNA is TGTGCCAGCAGTTACAGAACTAGCGGGAGCACCGGGGAGCTGTTTTTT.